This T cell receptor (beta chain) derives from a study of cytomegalovirus exposure and HLA in healthy donors. The PCR made use of 60 Vbeta and 13 Jbeta primers. Only in-frame clones appear in the TCRdb table, and some are missing; sequencing was by immunoSEQ multiplex PCR. This listing includes about 140,000 clones. The sequence was obtained from a woman aged 18-29 years in good health and CMV-seronegative. Sequenced input: PBMCs.

The CDR3 loop is CASSLVDSGQGDTDTQYF. The CDR3 region has the DNA TGTGCCAGCAGCTTAGTCGACTCGGGACAGGGGGACACAGATACGCAGTATTTT. The chain links TRBV11-2 to TRBJ2-3; 11 bases are a match to TRBD1. After removal of 1 base from V and 2 bases from J, the junction contained 8 bases not matched to a gene. Germline values: CDR1 SGHAT, CDR2 FQNNGV. The CDR3 extends over 18 amino acids.